The TCR beta chain under discussion was sequenced for a study of Graves' ophthalmopathy and Graves' hyperthyroidism. The PBMC fraction was derived from around 10 ml of fresh peripheral blood. Findings and limits, study-wide: Progression of ophthalmopathy was predicted by the model with 60% to 71% sensitivity and around 72% specificity.

The authors amplified TCR beta CDR3 regions from RNA transcripts. The first-round RT-PCR employed HTBI primers together with the Qiagen OneStep RT-PCR kit. A multiplex PCR was then performed as the second round. TCRdb passed the multiplex PCR reads through MiXCR, listing each CDR3 protein once. This repertoire shows roughly 480,000 distinct CDR3 sequences, about an eighth found once; its top ten account for 9.5% to 10%. This clonotype was counted ten times or more. The antigen is undetermined. This receptor was obtained from a young woman with Graves' ophthalmopathy. The sample was blood.

The CDR3 here is CASSPRWQRNTEAFF. CDR3 DNA: TGTGCCAGCAGCCCCCGATGGCAGAGGAACACTGAAGCTTTCTTT. The J gene is TRBJ1-1, the V gene TRBV6-5; no definite D call. CDR3 length: 15 amino acids. Trimming pared 6 bases from V and 1 base from J, leaving 15 bases between. CDR1 is MNHEY, CDR2 SVGAGI, per germline.